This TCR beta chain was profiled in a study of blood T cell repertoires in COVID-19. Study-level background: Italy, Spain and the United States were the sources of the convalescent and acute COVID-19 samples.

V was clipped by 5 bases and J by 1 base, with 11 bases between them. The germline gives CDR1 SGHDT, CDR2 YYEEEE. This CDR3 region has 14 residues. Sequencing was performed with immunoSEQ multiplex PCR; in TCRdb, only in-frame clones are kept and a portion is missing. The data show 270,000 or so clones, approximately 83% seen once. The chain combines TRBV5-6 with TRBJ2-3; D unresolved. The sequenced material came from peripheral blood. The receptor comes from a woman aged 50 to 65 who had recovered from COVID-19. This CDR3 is CASSTGFGTDTQYF. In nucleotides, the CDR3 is TGTGCCAGCAGTACCGGGTTCGGCACAGATACGCAGTATTTT.